These 21 T cell receptor beta chains originate from one sample sequenced in a study of identical twins. MiXCR, run by TCRdb on the 5' RACE reads, gives a single entry per CDR3 protein. This table has some 1,600,000 distinct CDR3 sequences, under 35% appearing once. The specimen was cord blood. The source of these receptors is a newborn girl in good health.

A word on this clonotype: Sequence at one end of the junction differs from germline and may be a read error. The CDR3 spells CGGFQETQYF. CDR3 DNA: TGTGGAGGGTTTCAAGAGACCCAGTACTTC. V is TRBV29-1 and J is TRBJ2-5, with D perhaps matching TRBD2 (6 bases). The CDR3 is made up of 10 amino acids. The germline gives CDR1 SQVTM, CDR2 ANQGSEA. Supplemented by reference TRBV29-1 and TRBJ2-5, the full variable domain reads SAVISQKPSRDICQRGTSLTIQCQVDSQVTMMFWYRQQPGQSLTLIATANQGSEATYESGFVIDKFPISRPNLTFSTLTVSNMSPEDSSIYLCGGFQETQYFGPGTRLLVL.

The sample holds a few counts of this clonotype. The chain carries TRBV29-1 and TRBJ1-1; D unresolved. Germline V gene data show CDR1 as SQVTM and CDR2 as ANQGSEA. V was shortened by 1 base and J by 8 bases, with 14 bases between the two germline ends. The CDR3 extends over 13 amino acids. The CDR3 sequence: CSVEGALSREAFF. Written as DNA, the CDR3 is TGCAGCGTTGAAGGGGCCCTTTCGCGAGAAGCTTTCTTT.

This rearrangement joins TRBV29-1 to TRBJ1-5; tentatively, D is TRBD1 (5 bases). V was cut by 6 bases and J by 0 bases, with 9 bases left in between. The CDR3 covers 13 residues. Germline assignment: CDR1 SQVTM and CDR2 ANQGSEA. CDR3 residues: CSVRRDSNQPQHF. As DNA, the CDR3 is TGCAGCGTACGCAGGGATAGCAATCAGCCCCAGCATTTT.

The table lists this clonotype with a few counts. The chain is built from TRBV20-1 and TRBJ2-3; no firm D call. The germline V and J ends were trimmed by 2 bases and 0 bases, with 15 bases remaining between them. Germline-derived CDR1 and CDR2 are DFQATT and SNEGSKA (reference sequence). The CDR3 consists of 16 residues. CDR3 DNA sequence: TGCAGTGCTAGACCCGTTCACACCTTAAGCACAGATACGCAGTATTTT. Protein: CSARPVHTLSTDTQYF.

The chain joins TRBV30 to TRBJ1-6; 7 bases match TRBD1. CDR3 length: 13 residues. Germline assignment: CDR1 GTSNPN and CDR2 SVGIG (reference sequence). J gave up 7 bases and V 3 bases, and 3 bases lay outside the gene matches. CDR3 residues: CAWSGTANSPLHF. The CDR3 DNA is TGTGCCTGGAGCGGGACAGCCAATTCACCCCTCCACTTT.

This clonotype has more than one count but fewer than ten. The rearrangement joins TRBV29-1 to TRBJ1-1; 7 nucleotides match TRBD1. After removal of 6 bases from V and 1 base from J, the junction contained 8 bases not matched to a gene. CDR3 size: 14 residues. In germline, CDR1 is SQVTM, CDR2 ANQGSEA. CDR3 sequence reads: CSVEQGSSNTEAFF. CDR3 coding DNA: TGCAGCGTGGAACAGGGGTCCTCGAACACTGAAGCTTTCTTT.

The J gene is TRBJ2-7, the V gene TRBV7-9; the D gene is possibly TRBD1 (6 bases). V lost 0 bases to trimming and J lost 3 bases, with 12 bases between them. Germline CDR1 reads SEHNR; CDR2 reads FQNEAQ (reference sequence). The CDR3 length is 15 residues. Here the CDR3 reads CASSLAADSDYEQYF. DNA of the CDR3: TGTGCCAGCAGCTTAGCGGCGGACAGCGACTACGAGCAGTACTTC.

This clonotype was found a few times. CDR3 amino acids: CASSFGTGTEKLFF. The CDR3 DNA is TGTGCCAGCAGCTTTGGGACAGGGACTGAAAAACTGTTTTTT. The V gene is TRBV7-6, the J gene TRBJ1-4; 9 bases are shared with TRBD1. Germline CDR1 is SGHVS and CDR2 is FNYEAQ. The CDR3 is 14 residues long. The ends lost 3 bases at V and 7 bases at J; junction bases unmatched: 3.

The CDR3 reads CASSDSGFYNEQFF. CDR3 nucleotide sequence: TGTGCCAGCAGTGACAGCGGATTCTACAATGAGCAGTTCTTC. The chain is built from TRBV2 and TRBJ2-1; perhaps TRBD2 as D (5 bases). The CDR3 spans 14 residues. Trimming took 3 bases from V and 3 from J, leaving 9 bases between them. Germline V gene lookup returns CDR1 SNHLY and CDR2 FYNNEI.

Comment on this clonotype: An end of the junction differs from the germline gene, which may be a read error. V usage is TRBV12-3 or TRBV12-4 and J usage is TRBJ2-3, with 11 bases that match TRBD2. This CDR3 is 15 amino acids long. CDR3 sequence: CASSKLAGGTDAQYF. For the CDR3, the DNA is TGTGCCAGCAGCAAGCTAGCGGGAGGCACAGATGCGCAGTATTTT.

This chain links TRBV27 with TRBJ2-7; D is unresolved. The DNA end favors TRBJ2-5, so the J call may be wrong. Germline CDR1 reads MNHEY; CDR2 reads SMNVEV (reference sequence). The CDR3 is made up of 18 amino acids. CDR3 in amino acids: CASMRWDNIKSRRETQYF. DNA for the CDR3: TGTGCCAGCATGCGGTGGGATAACATAAAAAGTAGAAGAGAGACCCAGTACTTC.

This chain's CDR3 is CASSRPRTSADTQYF. CDR3 DNA: TGTGCCAGCAGCCGGCCCAGGACTTCGGCAGATACGCAGTATTTT. The chain is built from TRBV7-2 and TRBJ2-3; TRBD2 might be the D (5 bases). Germline lookup yields CDR1 SGHTA and CDR2 FQGNSA. Deletions cut 5 bases from V and 4 bases from J, with 16 bases between. This CDR3 comprises 15 residues. Based on the CDR3 plus reference TRBV7-2 and TRBJ2-3, the full variable domain is GAGVSQSPSNKVTEKGKDVELRCDPISGHTALYWYRQSLGQGLEFLIYFQGNSAPDKSGLPSDRFSAERTGGSVSTLTIQRTQQEDSAVYLCASSRPRTSADTQYFGPGTRLTVL.

This clonotype occurred a few times. The chain joins TRBV6-6 to TRBJ1-6; 8 bases are a match to TRBD1. This CDR3 contains 15 residues. V dropped 10 bases and J dropped 8; count of bases not matched to a gene: 13. Germline CDR1 and CDR2: MNHNY and SVGAGI (reference sequence). The CDR3 nucleotides are TGTGCCATAAGAAAGACCGACAGGGGTGATTCACCCCTCCACTTT. This translates into CAIRKTDRGDSPLHF.

This clonotype was counted between two and nine times. The V and J genes are TRBV6-2 or TRBV6-3 and TRBJ2-3; TRBD2 might be the D (6 bases). Trimming shortened V by 4 bases and J by 0 bases, and 14 bases separated the two germline ends. The CDR3 loop spans 16 amino acids. Germline CDR1 reads MNHEY; CDR2 reads SVGEGT. The CDR3 here is CASSSWTTQSTDTQYF. As DNA, the CDR3 is TGTGCCAGCAGTTCGTGGACTACCCAGAGCACAGATACGCAGTATTTT.

The genes are TRBV5-1 and TRBJ1-1, with TRBD1 as a possible D gene (6 bases). The CDR3 contains 16 residues. V lost 2 bases and J lost 5, with 19 bases in between. Per germline, CDR1 SGHRS and CDR2 YFSETQ. The CDR3 reads CASSFNQQRDNTEAFF. CDR3 DNA: TGCGCCAGCAGCTTTAACCAGCAACGGGACAATACTGAAGCTTTCTTT.

This chain links TRBV7-9 with TRBJ1-2; D remains ambiguous. The CDR3 spans 13 residues. Germline CDR1 and CDR2: SEHNR and FQNEAQ (reference sequence). V lost 6 bases and J 3 bases, leaving 11 bases between the germline ends. CDR3 coding DNA: TGTGCCAGCAGTAGGCCGTCGGACTATGGCTACACCTTC. Translated: CASSRPSDYGYTF.

Concerning this clonotype itself: A junction boundary mismatches the germline segment, possibly from a read error. The chain couples TRBV7-9 to TRBJ2-7; 8 bases are a match to TRBD1. The CDR3 runs 15 residues. CDR1 and CDR2 (germline): SEHNR, FQNEAQ (reference sequence). CDR3 amino acids: CAGSLALDRAYEQYF. The CDR3 coding sequence is TGTGCCGGCAGCTTAGCGCTGGACAGGGCCTACGAGCAGTACTTC.

V gene TRBV4-2 combines with J gene TRBJ2-5; 10 nucleotides align to TRBD2. The DNA end favors TRBJ2-7, so the J call may be wrong. The CDR3 consists of 16 residues. CDR1 LGHNA and CDR2 YNFKEQ come from the germline V gene. In nucleotides, the CDR3 is TGTGCCAGCAGCCAGGCGCTGCAGCGGGAGGGCTACGAGCAGTACTTC. It codes for CASSQALQREGYEQYF.

This chain uses TRBV20-1 with TRBJ2-3, with unresolved D. This CDR3 region has 15 residues. Between the trimmed V and J ends, which lost 4 bases and 4 bases, there was a span of 18 bases. Germline assignment: CDR1 DFQATT and CDR2 SNEGSKA (reference sequence). The CDR3 sequence is CSATKPPNFSDTQYF. The CDR3 DNA follows: TGCAGTGCTACCAAGCCTCCGAACTTTTCAGATACGCAGTATTTT.

This clonotype has a handful of counts. The chain joins TRBV6-1 to TRBJ1-5, with no clear D. Germline lookup yields CDR1 MNHNS and CDR2 SASEGT. The CDR3 is made up of 15 amino acids. Trimming cost V 6 bases and J 0 bases, with 12 bases left between them. The DNA for the CDR3 is TGTGCCAGCAGATTGACACCCTATAGCAATCAGCCCCAGCATTTT. This sequence encodes CASRLTPYSNQPQHF.

This clonotype turned up a few times. The J gene is TRBJ2-5, the V gene TRBV20-1, with D possibly TRBD2 on 7 matching bases. CDR3 length: 12 residues. Germline CDR1 and CDR2: DFQATT and SNEGSKA (reference sequence). V shed 3 bases and J shed 11 bases, with 16 bases lying between them. CDR3 DNA: TGCAGTGCTAGCGCGGGAGCAGGGGAGCAGTACTTC. Translating it yields CSASAGAGEQYF.